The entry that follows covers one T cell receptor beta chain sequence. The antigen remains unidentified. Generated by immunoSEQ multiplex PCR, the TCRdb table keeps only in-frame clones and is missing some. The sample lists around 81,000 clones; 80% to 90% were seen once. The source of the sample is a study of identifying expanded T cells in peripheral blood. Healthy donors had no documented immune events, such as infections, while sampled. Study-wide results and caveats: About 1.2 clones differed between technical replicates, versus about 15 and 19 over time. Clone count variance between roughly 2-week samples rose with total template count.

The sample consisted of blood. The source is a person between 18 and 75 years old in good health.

For the CDR3, the DNA is TGTGCCAGCCATCGGGATAGAGGGGATACGCAGTATTTT. It specifies CASHRDRGDTQYF. The chain links TRBV6-6 to TRBJ2-3; D possibly corresponds to TRBD2 (5 bases). Trimming removed 8 bases at V and 6 bases at J, with 15 bases between. This CDR3 spans 13 amino acids. Germline loops: CDR1 MNHNY, CDR2 SVGAGI (reference sequence).